This is a list of T cell receptor beta chains from one sample in a study of neurological immune-mediated disorders. TCRdb re-derived calls from the 5' RACE reads in MiXCR, one entry per CDR3 protein. The data hold tens of thousands of distinct CDR3 sequences, with 2.5% to 3% observed a single time. The sample was PBMCs. These receptors were obtained from a woman in her 30s with multiple sclerosis. Each CDR3 is given with its conserved first and last residue. Each record gives: CDR3 length, V gene, J gene, CDR3 protein.

length: 12; V: TRBV7-2; J: TRBJ2-2; CDR3: CASSLFVGELFF
length: 13; V: TRBV30; J: TRBJ1-5; CDR3: CAWSVRGNQPQHF
length: 13; V: TRBV6-5; J: TRBJ1-6; CDR3: CASSYRDNSPLHF
length: 14; V: TRBV12-3/TRBV12-4; J: TRBJ1-1; CDR3: CASSLAAGGSKAFF
length: 16; V: TRBV3-1; J: TRBJ1-3; CDR3: CASSQYADFPGNTIYF
length: 14; V: TRBV12-3/TRBV12-4; J: TRBJ1-1; CDR3: CASSFEEMNTEAFF
length: 16; V: TRBV12-3/TRBV12-4; J: TRBJ2-1; CDR3: CASSSLRNRDYNEQFF
length: 13; V: TRBV4-1; J: TRBJ2-7; CDR3: CASSQPREVEQYF
length: 15; V: TRBV4-1; J: TRBJ2-1; CDR3: CASSQDSLWDREQFF
length: 13; V: TRBV7-8; J: TRBJ2-2; CDR3: CASSLDPNGELFF
length: 13; V: TRBV5-6; J: TRBJ2-5; CDR3: CASSAGTEETQYF
length: 17; V: TRBV7-7; J: TRBJ2-5; CDR3: CASLGRPWRFSWETQYF
length: 13; V: TRBV20-1; J: TRBJ2-3; CDR3: CSASGQAGSAQYF
length: 14; V: TRBV5-1; J: TRBJ1-3; CDR3: CASSRLGNGNTIYF
length: 15; V: TRBV7-2; J: TRBJ2-7; CDR3: CASSLWDRGTYEQYF
length: 16; V: TRBV7-2; J: TRBJ1-6; CDR3: CASSLGTGTVNSPLHF
length: 15; V: TRBV24-1; J: TRBJ2-3; CDR3: CATTSGRRGVDTQYF
length: 12; V: TRBV7-9; J: TRBJ1-1; CDR3: CASITTGAEAFF
length: 15; V: TRBV5-1; J: TRBJ1-1; CDR3: CASSLASPLGTEAFF
length: 16; V: TRBV9; J: TRBJ2-7; CDR3: CASSVGLAGGPYEQYF
length: 12; V: TRBV10-3; J: TRBJ1-1; CDR3: CAIKQANTEAFF
length: 18; V: TRBV6-2/TRBV6-3; J: TRBJ1-6; CDR3: CASKGGQLASSYNSPLHF
length: 17; V: TRBV20-1; J: TRBJ2-2; CDR3: CSATASGTSGNTGELFF
length: 11; V: TRBV29-1; J: TRBJ1-1; CDR3: CSGAWGTEAFF
length: 14; V: TRBV7-2; J: TRBJ2-3; CDR3: CASSDGFLGDTQYF
length: 12; V: TRBV27; J: TRBJ2-5; CDR3: CASRTDQETQYF
length: 11; V: TRBV2; J: TRBJ2-7; CDR3: CASSGWGEQYF
length: 13; V: TRBV28; J: TRBJ1-2; CDR3: CASSSAESYGYTF
length: 12; V: TRBV6-6; J: TRBJ2-7; CDR3: CASSFAGDEQYF
length: 14; V: TRBV20-1; J: TRBJ1-1; CDR3: CSARPDRGDTEAFF
length: 13; V: TRBV11-3; J: TRBJ1-5; CDR3: CASSLGENQPQHF
length: 12; V: TRBV28; J: TRBJ2-1; CDR3: CASSLAGFEQFF
length: 14; V: TRBV11-2; J: TRBJ1-2; CDR3: CASSFPGQIYGYTF
length: 16; V: TRBV5-1; J: TRBJ1-1; CDR3: CASSFLQGSVNTEAFF
length: 18; V: TRBV7-2; J: TRBJ2-2; CDR3: CASSLGGATGVWTGELFF
length: 16; V: TRBV5-5; J: TRBJ2-3; CDR3: CASSTGAGEGADTQYF
length: 12; V: TRBV27; J: TRBJ1-2; CDR3: CASRTGGYGYTF
length: 17; V: TRBV5-6; J: TRBJ2-7; CDR3: CASSLVGSGRHAYEQYF
length: 14; V: TRBV10-2; J: TRBJ2-3; CDR3: CASSDMTSTDTQYF
length: 10; V: TRBV24-1; J: TRBJ2-5; CDR3: CAIRRETQYF
length: 14; V: TRBV27; J: TRBJ2-1; CDR3: CASSLSRGQFEQFF
length: 16; V: TRBV20-1; J: TRBJ1-1; CDR3: CSARLSWRQGKSEAFF
length: 14; V: TRBV13; J: TRBJ1-1; CDR3: CASRLAGAGTEAFF
length: 16; V: TRBV6-2/TRBV6-3; J: TRBJ1-1; CDR3: CASSQRSEAVNTEAFF
length: 14; V: TRBV7-6; J: TRBJ1-2; CDR3: CASSTADSGYGYTF
length: 16; V: TRBV28; J: TRBJ1-1; CDR3: CASSSYRGLRNTEAFF